This paragraph reports one TCR beta chain. The data were taken from a study of blood T cell repertoires in COVID-19. Study-level background: The study drew acute and convalescent COVID-19 samples from the United States, Italy and Spain. T cells, B-cell-depleted T cells, or PBMCs supplied cDNA or gDNA.

Cohort assignment relied on participant-reported clinical history. TCRdb keeps only in-frame clones here, not all; method: immunoSEQ multiplex PCR. This sample has 300,000 to 350,000 clones, with around 89% found just once. The CDR3 has 14 residues. Trimming took off 0 bases at V and 6 bases at J, with 10 bases between the two ends. The germline gives CDR1 SGHDN, CDR2 FVKESK. This TCR derives from a young woman with acute COVID-19. The chain is built from TRBV14 and TRBJ2-3; possible D gene TRBD2, 6 bases. Sequencing input: PBMCs or T cells enriched from blood (not recorded which). The CDR3 nucleotides read TGTGCCAGCAGCCAAGATCCAGGAGGGGATACGCAGTATTTT. The encoded protein is CASSQDPGGDTQYF.